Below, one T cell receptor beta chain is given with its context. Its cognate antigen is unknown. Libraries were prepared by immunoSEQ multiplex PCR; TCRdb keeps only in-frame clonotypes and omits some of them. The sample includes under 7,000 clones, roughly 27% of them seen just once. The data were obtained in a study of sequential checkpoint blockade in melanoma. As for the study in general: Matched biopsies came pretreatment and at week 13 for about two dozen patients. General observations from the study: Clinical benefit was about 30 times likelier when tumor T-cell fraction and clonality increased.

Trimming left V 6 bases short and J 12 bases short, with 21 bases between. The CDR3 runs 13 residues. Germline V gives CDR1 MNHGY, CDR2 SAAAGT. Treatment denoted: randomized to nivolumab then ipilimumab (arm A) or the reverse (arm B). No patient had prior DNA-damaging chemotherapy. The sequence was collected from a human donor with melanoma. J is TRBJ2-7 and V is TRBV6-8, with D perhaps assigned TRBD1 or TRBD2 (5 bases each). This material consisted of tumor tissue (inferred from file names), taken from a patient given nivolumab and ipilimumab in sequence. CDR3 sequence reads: CASSQTMGRNRYF. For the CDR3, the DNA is TGTGCCAGCAGCCAAACAATGGGACGGAATAGGTACTTC.